This paragraph reports one T cell receptor (beta chain). Trimming shortened V by 3 bases and J by 0 bases, and 9 bases separated the two germline ends. The CDR3 loop spans 15 amino acids. Per germline, CDR1 LNHDA and CDR2 SQIVND (reference sequence). Naive CD8 cells lacked CD45RO and underwent positive selection for CCR7, leaving out terminally differentiated effector memory CD45RA+ cells. This sample stems from a study of shared clonotypes between healthy human individuals. Some clones are missing from TCRdb's copy, which holds only in-frame ones; the method was immunoSEQ multiplex PCR. The sample gives around 1.9 million clones, about 93% of which show up once; about 1.8% is in the top ten.

The TCR sequence derives from a man between 18 and 35 years old in good health. Some clones in this sample may be carry-over from other donors' samples. Sequencing used naive CD8+ T cells from PBMCs. The chain carries TRBV19 and TRBJ2-1; D is uncertain. The CDR3 loop is CASSISSPSYNEQFF. The CDR3 region has the DNA TGTGCCAGTAGTATCTCTTCTCCCTCCTACAATGAGCAGTTCTTC.